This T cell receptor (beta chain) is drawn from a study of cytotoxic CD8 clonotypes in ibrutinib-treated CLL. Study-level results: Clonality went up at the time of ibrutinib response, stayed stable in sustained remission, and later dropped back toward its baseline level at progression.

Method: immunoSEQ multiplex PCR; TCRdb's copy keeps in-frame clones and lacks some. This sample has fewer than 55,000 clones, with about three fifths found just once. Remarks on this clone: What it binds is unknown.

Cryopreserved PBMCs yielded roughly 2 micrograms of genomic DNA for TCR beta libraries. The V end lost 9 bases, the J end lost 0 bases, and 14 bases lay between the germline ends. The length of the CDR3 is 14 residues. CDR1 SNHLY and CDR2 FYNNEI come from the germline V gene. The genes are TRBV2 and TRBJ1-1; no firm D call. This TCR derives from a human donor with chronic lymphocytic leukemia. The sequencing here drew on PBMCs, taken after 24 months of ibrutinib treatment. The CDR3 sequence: CASDGWFMNTEAFF. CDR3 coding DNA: TGTGCCAGTGATGGGTGGTTTATGAACACTGAAGCTTTCTTT.